The 3 T cell receptor beta chains listed next were all sequenced from one sample in a study of T-cell reconstitution after alpha-beta-depleted transplantation in children. Study-level results: A year post-transplant, T-cell counts and diversity derived mostly from newly produced T cells.

The TCRbeta library was prepared with unique molecular identifiers. Via MiXCR, TCRdb re-called the PCR reads, giving one row per CDR3 protein. The data contain about 300,000 distinct CDR3 sequences, 6% to 10% of them singletons. No antigens are known for them. This sample comprised peripheral blood, obtained 360 days after TCRalphabeta/CD19-depleted stem cell transplant. The receptors originated from a female patient between 2 and 15 years old who had a stem cell transplant for Fanconi anemia, so the T cells may come from the graft donor.

The count of this clonotype is one. This chain joins TRBV28 and TRBJ2-7; D is undetermined. Deletions cut 2 bases from V and 7 bases from J, with 9 bases between. There are 12 residues in the CDR3. Germline V gives CDR1 MDHEN, CDR2 SYDVKM. The DNA of the CDR3 is TGTGCCAGCAGTTTACCCACCGGAGAGCAGTACTTC. Encoded protein: CASSLPTGEQYF.

This clonotype was seen repeatedly, ten times or more. The chain recombines TRBV5-1 with TRBJ1-1; 8 nucleotides line up with TRBD1. Trimming cost V 1 base and J 4 bases; bases outside gene matches: 6. The V gene's germline CDR1 is SGHRS and CDR2 YFSETQ. The CDR3 runs 15 residues. The CDR3, as DNA: TGCGCCAGCAGCTTGCAGGGGGCAGGGGGCACTGAAGCTTTCTTT. Protein product: CASSLQGAGGTEAFF.

V usage is TRBV5-6 and J usage is TRBJ2-1; 16 bases fit TRBD2. The CDR3 consists of 17 residues. V lost 5 bases, J lost 5 bases, and 7 bases stayed unmatched. Germline V gene sequence: CDR1 SGHDT, CDR2 YYEEEE. The CDR3 DNA follows: TGTGCCAGCAGTCCTCCGGGACTAGCGGGGGGGGACAATGAGCAGTTCTTC. It encodes CASSPPGLAGGDNEQFF. Combining the CDR3 with reference TRBV5-6 and TRBJ2-1 gives the whole variable domain DAGVTQSPTHLIKTRGQQVTLRCSPKSGHDTVSWYQQALGQGPQFIFQYYEEEERQRGNFPDRFSGHQFPNYSSELNVNALLLGDSALYLCASSPPGLAGGDNEQFFGPGTRLTVL.